The next 32 T cell receptor beta chains were all read from a single sample in a study of blood T cells in healthy people across ages. A J-beta primer mix and a sample-barcoded 5' primer were used in a second PCR of roughly 6 to 12 cycles. Each CDR3 protein gets one entry after TCRdb re-called the 5' RACE reads with MiXCR. Altogether about 1.6 million distinct CDR3 sequences are present, roughly a third being singletons, with the ten largest covering roughly 12%. Source material: blood. The source of these receptors is a woman aged 25 to 39 in good health.

This clonotype has ten or more counts. The chain couples TRBV4-1 to TRBJ2-7, with D tentatively TRBD2 (5 bases). CDR1 is MGHRA and CDR2 is YSYEKL in the germline V gene. Trimming cost V 3 bases and J 0 bases, with 12 bases left between them. There are 15 residues in the CDR3. CDR3 sequence: CASSHLTGSSYEQYF. The CDR3 region has the DNA TGCGCCAGCAGCCACCTAACTGGGAGCTCCTACGAGCAGTACTTC.

The chain carries TRBV4-1 and TRBJ1-1; D may be TRBD1 (6 bases). The germline V and J ends were trimmed by 0 bases and 3 bases, with 17 bases remaining between them. CDR1 and CDR2 (germline): MGHRA, YSYEKL. The CDR3 extends over 17 amino acids. This chain's CDR3 is CASSQDFYGGAYTEAFF. DNA for the CDR3: TGCGCCAGCAGCCAAGATTTTTACGGGGGGGCTTACACTGAAGCTTTCTTT.

The V gene is TRBV6-6, the J gene TRBJ1-5; D ambiguous. Germline V gene lookup returns CDR1 MNHNY and CDR2 SVGAGI (reference sequence). The CDR3 spans 17 residues. Trimming took off 0 bases at V and 5 bases at J, with 17 bases between the two ends. This chain's CDR3 is CASSYSIKSAGDQPQHF. DNA of the CDR3: TGTGCCAGCAGTTACTCGATAAAGTCCGCCGGGGATCAGCCCCAGCATTTT.

The table lists this clonotype with many counts. The rearrangement joins TRBV9 to TRBJ2-1, with 7 bases matching TRBD2. CDR1 and CDR2 (germline): SGDLS, YYNGEE. With V trimmed by 3 bases and J by 10 bases, 16 bases remained unmatched. The CDR3 consists of 16 residues. The CDR3 bases are TGTGCCAGCAGCGGGGGGGGGACCGGCCCAAGGGTAGAGCAGTTCTTC. Translation gives CASSGGGTGPRVEQFF.

CDR3 loop: CSARGARGDGANVLTF. The CDR3 DNA is TGCAGTGCTAGAGGGGCCAGGGGGGACGGGGCCAACGTCCTGACTTTC. This chain connects TRBV20-1 to TRBJ2-6; weak D call: TRBD1 (7 bases). The CDR3 loop spans 16 amino acids. V was cut by 1 base and J by 4 bases, with 14 bases left in between. CDR1 and CDR2 (germline): DFQATT, SNEGSKA (reference sequence).

The chain couples TRBV6-5 to TRBJ2-7; D is perhaps TRBD1 (5 bases). CDR3 size: 13 residues. CDR1 and CDR2 from the germline V gene are MNHEY and SVGAGI. V gave up 4 bases and J gave up 6 bases, with 13 bases separating them. This CDR3 reads CASSSSRVCEQYF. CDR3 DNA sequence: TGTGCCAGCAGTTCCTCCAGGGTCTGCGAGCAGTACTTC.

The chain carries TRBV29-1 and TRBJ2-5, with 8 bases identical to TRBD2. V gave up 6 bases and J gave up 12 bases; unmatched junction bases: 9. Germline CDR1 reads SQVTM; CDR2 reads ANQGSEA. The CDR3 has 11 residues. CDR3 sequence reads: CSVSGGGNKYF. The CDR3 coding sequence is TGCAGCGTGTCCGGGGGGGGGAATAAGTACTTC.

Details on this clonotype: This may stem from a read error, because a much larger clone lies one nucleotide away. The chain carries TRBV5-1 and TRBJ2-3; TRBD1 aligns across 9 bases. Germline V gives CDR1 SGHRS, CDR2 YFSETQ. This CDR3 region has 15 residues. The V and J ends lost 4 bases and 3 bases, in that order; junction bases with no gene match: 6. The DNA of the CDR3 is TGCGCCAGCAGCGCGGGACAGGGTTGTACAGATACGCAGTATTTT. It translates to CASSAGQGCTDTQYF.

The chain has TRBV11-2 and TRBJ1-2, with D perhaps TRBD1 (5 bases). V lost 4 bases and J 6 bases, leaving 9 bases between the germline ends. The length of the CDR3 is 12 residues. Germline V gene lookup returns CDR1 SGHAT and CDR2 FQNNGV. The CDR3 protein is CASSSEGNGYTF. CDR3 nucleotide sequence: TGTGCCAGCAGCTCCGAGGGGAATGGCTACACCTTC.

This clonotype was observed at least ten times. This chain uses TRBV7-2 with TRBJ2-3; perhaps TRBD2 as D (6 bases). Germline assignment: CDR1 SGHTA and CDR2 FQGNSA. This CDR3 is 14 amino acids long. Trimming stripped 8 bases from V and 6 bases from J, with 18 bases between. The CDR3 protein is CASLGRGLMDTQYF. DNA for the CDR3: TGTGCCAGCCTGGGACGGGGACTCATGGATACGCAGTATTTT. The variable domain in full, with the rest retrieved from reference TRBV7-2 and TRBJ2-3, is GAGVSQSPSNKVTEKGKDVELRCDPISGHTALYWYRQSLGQGLEFLIYFQGNSAPDKSGLPSDRFSAERTGGSVSTLTIQRTQQEDSAVYLCASLGRGLMDTQYFGPGTRLTVL.

This rearrangement joins TRBV4-1 to TRBJ2-2, with TRBD2 matching 10 bases. CDR3 size: 18 residues. In germline, CDR1 is MGHRA, CDR2 YSYEKL. After removal of 4 bases from V and 6 bases from J, the junction contained 14 bases not matched to a gene. Here the CDR3 DNA reads TGCGCCAGCAGCCCTCCTGGACTAGCGGAATATGGGGCCGGGGAGCTGTTTTTT. Protein sequence: CASSPPGLAEYGAGELFF.

This sequence joins TRBV29-1 and TRBJ2-7; D remains unclear. The CDR3 extends over 11 amino acids. Looked up from germline, CDR1 is SQVTM and CDR2 is ANQGSEA. Trimming removed 8 bases at V and 1 base at J, with 9 bases between. CDR3 sequence reads: CSIDGSYEQYF. The CDR3, as DNA: TGCAGCATCGACGGATCCTACGAGCAGTACTTC.

The chain couples TRBV9 to TRBJ1-2; TRBD1 aligns across 7 bases. The length of the CDR3 is 16 residues. The J segment lost 1 base and the V segment lost 4 bases, leaving 10 bases of the junction unmatched. Germline-derived CDR1 and CDR2 are SGDLS and YYNGEE. CDR3 in DNA: TGTGCCAGCAGCTCCCCCGAGACAGGGTTTAACTATGGCTACACCTTC. As protein: CASSSPETGFNYGYTF.

This clonotype has only a few counts. J is TRBJ1-1 and V is TRBV29-1; D uncertain. In germline, CDR1 is SQVTM, CDR2 ANQGSEA. The CDR3 extends over 16 amino acids. The germline V and J ends were trimmed by 3 bases and 0 bases, with 17 bases remaining between them. CDR3 nucleotide sequence: TGCAGCGTTGACCTTATTGAGGGCAGCTTGAACACTGAAGCTTTCTTT. It codes for CSVDLIEGSLNTEAFF. The variable domain in full, with the rest retrieved from reference TRBV29-1 and TRBJ1-1, is SAVISQKPSRDICQRGTSLTIQCQVDSQVTMMFWYRQQPGQSLTLIATANQGSEATYESGFVIDKFPISRPNLTFSTLTVSNMSPEDSSIYLCSVDLIEGSLNTEAFFGQGTRLTVV.

This clonotype occurred a few times. V usage is TRBV7-2 and J usage is TRBJ2-7; TRBD1 matches at 11 bases. Per the germline V gene, CDR1 is SGHTA and CDR2 is FQGNSA. V lost 3 bases and J lost 6; bases outside the gene matches: 4. The CDR3 contains 14 residues. CDR3 protein: CASSFWTGGAEQYF. CDR3 DNA: TGTGCCAGCAGCTTTTGGACAGGGGGCGCCGAGCAGTACTTC.

The chain couples TRBV5-1 to TRBJ2-1, with D unresolved. The germline gives CDR1 SGHRS, CDR2 YFSETQ. V gave up 0 bases and J gave up 3 bases, with 7 bases separating them. The CDR3 has 14 amino acids. CDR3 loop: CASSLEAVYNEQFF. In nucleotides, the CDR3 is TGCGCCAGCAGCTTGGAGGCAGTCTACAATGAGCAGTTCTTC.

In its sample, this clonotype was seen a few times. The chain links TRBV11-2 to TRBJ2-1, with TRBD2 matching 11 bases. This CDR3 comprises 16 residues. Germline V gives CDR1 SGHAT, CDR2 FQNNGV. V lost 5 bases and J lost 6; bases outside the gene matches: 9. The CDR3: CASSRPTSGATNEQFF. In DNA form, the CDR3 reads TGTGCCAGCAGCCGACCGACTAGCGGGGCCACCAATGAGCAGTTCTTC.

Comment on this clonotype: A read error may produce the germline difference seen at one junction end. V is TRBV5-1 and J is TRBJ2-7, with 10 nucleotides matching TRBD2. Germline V gene sequence: CDR1 SGHRS, CDR2 YFSETQ. The CDR3 is made up of 15 amino acids. The CDR3 coding sequence is TGCGCTAGCAGCTCGTTACCTAGCGGGGGCTACGAGCAGTACTTC. It translates to CASSSLPSGGYEQYF.

This clonotype was seen a handful of times. CDR3 sequence: CASSLLAEDAGETQYF. The CDR3 region has the DNA TGTGCCAGCAGTCTACTAGCCGAGGACGCGGGGGAGACCCAGTACTTC. The V and J genes are TRBV6-6 and TRBJ2-5, with D maybe TRBD2 (6 bases). CDR3 length: 16 residues. The V gene lost 5 bases and the J gene lost 5 bases, with 21 bases spanning the gap. Germline CDR1 and CDR2: MNHNY and SVGAGI (reference sequence).

The chain uses TRBV20-1 and TRBJ2-4; 12 positions match TRBD2. The CDR3 has 14 residues. Germline loops: CDR1 DFQATT, CDR2 SNEGSKA (reference sequence). V lost 3 bases and J lost 13; bases outside the gene matches: 10. CDR3 residues: CSASKTSGGEEQYF. CDR3 DNA: TGCAGTGCTAGTAAGACTAGCGGGGGAGAGGAGCAGTACTTC.

V usage is TRBV2 and J usage is TRBJ2-2; D call uncertain. The V end lost 4 bases, the J end lost 1 base, and 13 bases lay between the germline ends. Germline assignment: CDR1 SNHLY and CDR2 FYNNEI. CDR3 size: 16 residues. The CDR3 loop reads CASSANGGLNTGELFF. CDR3 sequence (DNA): TGTGCCAGCAGTGCGAACGGCGGATTGAACACCGGGGAGCTGTTTTTT.

This clonotype was seen a handful of times. The J gene is TRBJ1-5, the V gene TRBV7-2; D ambiguous. The V and J ends lost 4 bases and 5 bases respectively, with 15 bases between them. In germline, CDR1 is SGHTA, CDR2 FQGNSA. The CDR3 is 15 amino acids. CDR3 in amino acids: CASSYDLGRDQPQHF. Here the CDR3 DNA reads TGTGCCAGCAGCTACGACTTAGGGAGGGATCAGCCCCAGCATTTT.

The genes are TRBV5-1 and TRBJ2-7; 9 bases are shared with TRBD1. The CDR3 has 13 residues. Trimming removed 7 bases from V and 2 bases from J; junction bases left unmatched: 4. Germline values: CDR1 SGHRS, CDR2 YFSETQ. The CDR3 DNA sequence: TGCGCCAGCCCAAGACAGGGGGCCTACGAGCAGTACTTC. Amino acid sequence: CASPRQGAYEQYF.

The V and J genes are TRBV28 and TRBJ2-7, with 8 bases identical to TRBD1. CDR3 length equals 18 residues. The V and J ends lost 1 base and 5 bases, in that order; junction bases with no gene match: 16. Germline-derived CDR1 and CDR2 are MDHEN and SYDVKM. The CDR3 sequence: CASSLFLMGASGGHEQYF. CDR3 nucleotides: TGTGCCAGCAGTTTATTTCTAATGGGAGCCTCAGGGGGCCACGAGCAGTACTTC. The whole variable domain, filled in from reference TRBV28 and TRBJ2-7, reads DVKVTQSSRYLVKRTGEKVFLECVQDMDHENMFWYRQDPGLGLRLIYFSYDVKMKEKGDIPEGYSVSREKKERFSLILESASTNQTSMYLCASSLFLMGASGGHEQYFGPGTRLTVT.

The chain employs TRBV3-1 and TRBJ2-1, with D hard to call. V lost 4 bases, J lost 5 bases, and 9 bases lay in between. The CDR3 extends over 13 amino acids. Germline CDR1 and CDR2: LGHDT and YNNKEL (reference sequence). This chain's CDR3 is CASSPNPNNEQFF. The CDR3, as DNA: TGTGCCAGCAGCCCAAACCCTAACAATGAGCAGTTCTTC.

There are a few counts of this clonotype. The chain recombines TRBV2 with TRBJ2-6; maybe TRBD2 (6 bases). CDR1 is SNHLY, CDR2 FYNNEI, per germline. With 5 bases removed from V and 0 bases from J, the gap between germline ends came to 11 bases. This CDR3 spans 16 amino acids. CDR3 in amino acids: CASSSGEDSGANVLTF. For the CDR3, the DNA is TGTGCCAGCAGTTCCGGGGAGGACTCTGGGGCCAACGTCCTGACTTTC.

The chain combines TRBV27 with TRBJ2-1; a possible D gene is TRBD2 (6 bases). The V gene's germline CDR1 is MNHEY and CDR2 SMNVEV (reference sequence). The V and J ends lost 7 bases and 8 bases respectively, with 15 bases between them. This CDR3 has 13 amino acids. CDR3 in amino acids: CASTVPGADEQFF. Written as DNA, the CDR3 is TGTGCCAGCACTGTGCCGGGAGCCGATGAGCAGTTCTTC.

This clonotype was detected a few times. The gene calls are TRBV30 and TRBJ1-2; D gene unclear. Germline V gene lookup returns CDR1 GTSNPN and CDR2 SVGIG (reference sequence). V was trimmed by 1 base and J by 4 bases, leaving 7 bases between them. This CDR3 is 12 amino acids long. In DNA form, the CDR3 reads TGTGCCTGGAGTGAGAGGGCCTATGGCTACACCTTC. Its protein is CAWSERAYGYTF.

The J gene is TRBJ2-3, the V gene TRBV10-1; TRBD2 aligns across 9 bases. The length of the CDR3 is 15 residues. The V gene end was trimmed by 2 bases and the J gene end by 3 bases; junction bases not matched to a gene: 3. Germline V gives CDR1 WNHNN, CDR2 SYGVQD (reference sequence). DNA for the CDR3: TGCGCCAGCAGTGAGAGGACTAGCGAGACAGATACGCAGTATTTT. Translated, it gives CASSERTSETDTQYF.

This clonotype was seen a few times. An end of the junction does not agree with germline; a read error may underlie this. CDR3 loop: CANSLLVGSDTQYF. CDR3 in DNA: TGCGCCAACAGCTTGTTGGTGGGCTCAGATACGCAGTATTTT. The chain uses TRBV5-1 and TRBJ2-3; D is unresolved. The CDR3 covers 14 residues. Germline CDR1 is SGHRS and CDR2 is YFSETQ.

The gene calls are TRBV9 and TRBJ2-7; TRBD2 matches 10 bases. This CDR3 is 15 amino acids long. Trimming took 3 bases from V and 5 from J; bases not matched to a gene: 8. The germline V gene encodes CDR1 SGDLS and CDR2 YYNGEE. Written as DNA, the CDR3 is TGTGCCAGCAGCGCTTCCGGGACTAGCGTCCACGAGCAGTACTTC. Its translation is CASSASGTSVHEQYF. Drawing the rest from reference TRBV9 and TRBJ2-7, the complete variable domain is DSGVTQTPKHLITATGQRVTLRCSPRSGDLSVYWYQQSLDQGLQFLIQYYNGEERAKGNILERFSAQQFPDLHSELNLSSLELGDSALYFCASSASGTSVHEQYFGPGTRLTVT.

This clonotype has just a few counts. The rearrangement joins TRBV20-1 to TRBJ2-7; D might be TRBD2 (5 bases). Germline V gene data show CDR1 as DFQATT and CDR2 as SNEGSKA (reference sequence). This CDR3 has 13 amino acids. Trimming took off 6 bases at V and 0 bases at J, with 12 bases between the two ends. CDR3 bases: TGCAGTGCCCCCGGGGTGAGCTCCTACGAGCAGTACTTC. Translating gives CSAPGVSSYEQYF.